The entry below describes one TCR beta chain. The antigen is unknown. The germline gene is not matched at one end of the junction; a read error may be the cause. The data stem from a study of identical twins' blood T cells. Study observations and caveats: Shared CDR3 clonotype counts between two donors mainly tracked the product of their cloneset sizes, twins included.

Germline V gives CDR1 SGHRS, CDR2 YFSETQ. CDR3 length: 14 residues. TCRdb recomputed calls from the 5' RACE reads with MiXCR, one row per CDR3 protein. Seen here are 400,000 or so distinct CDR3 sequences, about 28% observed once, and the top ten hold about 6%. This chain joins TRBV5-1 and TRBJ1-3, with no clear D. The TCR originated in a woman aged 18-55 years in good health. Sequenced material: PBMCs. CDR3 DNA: TGCGCCAGCAACGAGGACCCCTCTGGAAACGCCATATATTTT. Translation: CASNEDPSGNAIYF.